The 10 T cell receptor beta chains reported below all come from one sample, sequenced in a study of T cells in Graves' hyperthyroidism and ophthalmopathy. RNA transcripts provided the source from which TCR beta CDR3 regions were amplified. With the HTBI primer set, the TCR CDR3 went through a first round of RT-PCR. TCRdb reanalysed the multiplex PCR reads using MiXCR and keeps one entry per CDR3 protein. Found here are approximately 30,000 distinct CDR3 sequences, roughly half of them singletons; the top ten hold 20% to 30%. Input material: blood. The source is a woman in her thirties or forties with Graves' ophthalmopathy.

This clonotype has ten or more counts. CDR3 in DNA: TGTGCTAGTGGTTTGGGCCTGGAAAAGGGCTACACCTTC. Protein: CASGLGLEKGYTF. This chain joins TRBV12-5 and TRBJ1-2; D gene ambiguous. Per the germline V gene, CDR1 is LGHNT and CDR2 is FRNRAP. The CDR3 consists of 13 residues. The V end lost 1 base, the J end lost 8 bases, and 11 bases lay between the germline ends.

The DNA of the CDR3 is TGTGCCAGCAGCCCAGGGGGACTAGCGGCGGGCGAGCAGTACTTC. It translates to CASSPGGLAAGEQYF. V usage is TRBV5-4 and J usage is TRBJ2-1, with TRBD2 matching 11 bases. With the DNA end fitting TRBJ2-7 better, the J assignment may be wrong. Germline lookup yields CDR1 SGHNT and CDR2 YYREEE (reference sequence). This CDR3 comprises 15 residues.

The J gene is TRBJ1-2, the V gene TRBV20-1; perhaps TRBD1 as D (5 bases). Trimming took off 2 bases at V and 0 bases at J, with 16 bases between the two ends. CDR3 length: 16 amino acids. Looked up from germline, CDR1 is DFQATT and CDR2 is SNEGSKA (reference sequence). The CDR3 reads CSARPSSGGANYGYTF. Written as DNA, the CDR3 is TGCAGTGCTAGACCCTCTAGCGGGGGGGCTAACTATGGCTACACCTTC.

The rearrangement links TRBV20-1 to TRBJ2-1, with D possibly TRBD1 on 5 matching bases. Germline CDR1 reads DFQATT; CDR2 reads SNEGSKA (reference sequence). The CDR3 length is 11 residues. CDR3 coding DNA: TGCATCGCAGGGAAGTACAATGAGCAGTTCTTC. This gives the protein CIAGKYNEQFF.

The rearrangement links TRBV10-3 to TRBJ1-5; D possibly corresponds to TRBD1 (5 bases). The CDR3 covers 15 residues. CDR1 and CDR2 (germline): ENHRY, SYGVKD. The germline V and J ends were trimmed by 8 bases and 3 bases, with 17 bases remaining between them. CDR3 loop: CAIGGSGGDNQPQHF. CDR3 DNA: TGTGCCATCGGGGGATCCGGGGGAGACAATCAGCCCCAGCATTTT.

This clonotype was seen ten or more times. The rearrangement uses TRBV27 and TRBJ1-4; 9 positions agree with TRBD1. Germline V gene data show CDR1 as MNHEY and CDR2 as SMNVEV (reference sequence). The CDR3 is made up of 14 amino acids. J lost 5 bases, V lost 6 bases, and 4 bases had no gene match. The CDR3 DNA sequence: TGTGCCAGCAGAAAGGGACAGGGAAATGAAAAACTGTTTTTT. Encoded protein: CASRKGQGNEKLFF. Variable domain in full (rest from reference TRBV27 and TRBJ1-4): EAQVTQNPRYLITVTGKKLTVTCSQNMNHEYMSWYRQDPGLGLRQIYYSMNVEVTDKGDVPEGYKVSRKEKRNFPLILESPSPNQTSLYFCASRKGQGNEKLFFGSGTQLSVL.

Many counts were recorded for this clonotype. The rearrangement uses TRBV5-1 and TRBJ2-3; a weak D match, TRBD1 (6 bases). Trimming stripped 0 bases from V and 1 base from J, with 12 bases between. Germline V CDR1 and CDR2: SGHRS, YFSETQ. This CDR3 region has 16 residues. The chain's CDR3 is CASSLGQAYGTDTQYF. The CDR3 nucleotides are TGCGCCAGCAGCTTGGGACAGGCCTATGGCACAGATACGCAGTATTTT. Based on the CDR3 plus reference TRBV5-1 and TRBJ2-3, the full variable domain is KAGVTQTPRYLIKTRGQQVTLSCSPISGHRSVSWYQQTPGQGLQFLFEYFSETQRNKGNFPGRFSGRQFSNSRSEMNVSTLELGDSALYLCASSLGQAYGTDTQYFGPGTRLTVL.

Turning to this clonotype: At one boundary the junction diverges from the germline segment, which might be a read error. The chain carries TRBV12-3 or TRBV12-4 and TRBJ2-3, with D maybe TRBD1 (5 bases). The CDR3 has 13 amino acids. Here the CDR3 reads CASSLGPTDTQCF. For the CDR3, the DNA is TGTGCCAGCAGTCTGGGTCCGACAGATACGCAGTGTTTT.

As concerns this clonotype: Lacking the conserved final phenylalanine or tryptophan, this CDR3 likely reflects a read error. The chain employs TRBV12-3 or TRBV12-4 and TRBJ2-1; 8 bases agree with TRBD1. The CDR3 runs 14 residues. The ends lost 8 bases at V and 7 bases at J; junction bases unmatched: 10. The CDR3 sequence: CASGPDRGRNEQFC. CDR3 DNA sequence: TGTGCCAGCGGTCCCGACAGGGGAAGGAATGAGCAGTTCTGC.

By sample fraction, this clonotype is medium-sized. This sequence joins TRBV2 and TRBJ1-6; a weak D match, TRBD1 (6 bases). The CDR3 spans 15 residues. CDR1 SNHLY and CDR2 FYNNEI come from the germline V gene. Trimming stripped 6 bases from V and 6 bases from J, with 15 bases between. The CDR3 loop is CASRPRDNLNSPLHF. As DNA, the CDR3 is TGTGCCAGCAGGCCACGGGACAACCTTAATTCACCCCTCCACTTT.